The entry below describes one T cell receptor (beta chain). TCRdb itself ran the RT-PCR reads through MiXCR, one entry per CDR3 protein. The sample lists some 880,000 distinct CDR3 sequences, more than 15% occurring once. Germline V lookup: CDR1 DFQATT, CDR2 SNEGSKA (reference sequence). CDR3 length: 16 amino acids. The V and J ends lost 5 bases and 0 bases, in that order; junction bases with no gene match: 13. The sample belongs to a study of patients and donors after allogeneic stem cell transplantation. The chain uses TRBV20-1 and TRBJ2-7; 7 nucleotides agree with TRBD2. The receptor's source is a human donor who was either an allogeneic HSCT recipient or a stem cell or donor lymphocyte infusion donor (not recorded which). It is not recorded whose cells these are; they may come from a transplant donor. Sequencing was carried out using blood, either unsorted or a sorted T cell fraction (not recorded which). The chain's CDR3 is CSAEYSGQISSYEQYF. The DNA of the CDR3 is TGCAGTGCTGAATATAGCGGGCAAATAAGCTCCTACGAGCAGTACTTC.